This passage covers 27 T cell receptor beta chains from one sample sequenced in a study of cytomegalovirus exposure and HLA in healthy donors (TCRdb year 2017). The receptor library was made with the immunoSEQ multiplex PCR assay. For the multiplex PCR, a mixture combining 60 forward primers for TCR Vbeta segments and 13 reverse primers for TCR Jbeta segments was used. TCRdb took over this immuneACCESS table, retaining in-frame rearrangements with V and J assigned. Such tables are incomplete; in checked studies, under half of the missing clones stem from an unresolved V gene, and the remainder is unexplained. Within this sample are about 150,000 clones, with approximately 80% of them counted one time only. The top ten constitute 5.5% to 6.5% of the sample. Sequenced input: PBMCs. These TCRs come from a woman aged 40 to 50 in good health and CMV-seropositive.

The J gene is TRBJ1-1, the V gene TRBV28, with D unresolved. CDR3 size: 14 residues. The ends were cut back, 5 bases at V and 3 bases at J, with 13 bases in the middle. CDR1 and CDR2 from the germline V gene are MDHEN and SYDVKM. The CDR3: CASSLSDGYTEAFF. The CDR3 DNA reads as TGTGCCAGCAGTCTTTCCGACGGGTACACTGAAGCTTTCTTT. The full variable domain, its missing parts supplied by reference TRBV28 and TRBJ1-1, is DVKVTQSSRYLVKRTGEKVFLECVQDMDHENMFWYRQDPGLGLRLIYFSYDVKMKEKGDIPEGYSVSREKKERFSLILESASTNQTSMYLCASSLSDGYTEAFFGQGTRLTVV.

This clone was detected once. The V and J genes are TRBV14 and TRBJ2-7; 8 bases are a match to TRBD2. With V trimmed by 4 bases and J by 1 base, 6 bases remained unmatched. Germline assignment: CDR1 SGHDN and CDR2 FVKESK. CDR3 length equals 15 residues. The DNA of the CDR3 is TGTGCCAGCAGCCCTATGGGACTAGTGTCCTACGAGCAGTACTTC. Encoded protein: CASSPMGLVSYEQYF.

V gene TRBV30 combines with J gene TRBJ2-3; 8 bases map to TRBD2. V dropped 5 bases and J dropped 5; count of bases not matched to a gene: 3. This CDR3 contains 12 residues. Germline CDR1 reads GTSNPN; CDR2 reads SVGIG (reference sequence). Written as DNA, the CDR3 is TGTGCCTGGGGGAGCGGGGGAGATACGCAGTATTTT. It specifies CAWGSGGDTQYF.

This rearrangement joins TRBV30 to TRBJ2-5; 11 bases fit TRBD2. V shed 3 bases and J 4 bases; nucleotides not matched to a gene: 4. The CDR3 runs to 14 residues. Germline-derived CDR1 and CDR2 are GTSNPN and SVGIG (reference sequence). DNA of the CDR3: TGTGCCTGGAGGCTAGCGGGAGGACCAGAGACCCAGTACTTC. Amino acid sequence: CAWRLAGGPETQYF.

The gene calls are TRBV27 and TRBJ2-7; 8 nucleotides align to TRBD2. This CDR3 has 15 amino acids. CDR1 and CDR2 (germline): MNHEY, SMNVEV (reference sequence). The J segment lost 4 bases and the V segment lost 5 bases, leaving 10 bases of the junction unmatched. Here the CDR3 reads CASSPTREGRYEQYF. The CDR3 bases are TGTGCCAGCAGTCCAACTCGGGAGGGAAGGTACGAGCAGTACTTC.

The CDR3: CASSLRPLASANTGELFF. The CDR3 coding sequence is TGTGCCAGCAGTTTGAGGCCATTAGCGTCCGCGAACACCGGGGAGCTGTTTTTT. This chain uses TRBV28 with TRBJ2-2; D is possibly TRBD2 (5 bases). Germline assignment: CDR1 MDHEN and CDR2 SYDVKM. This CDR3 comprises 18 residues. V was shortened by 3 bases and J by 0 bases, with 17 bases between the two germline ends.

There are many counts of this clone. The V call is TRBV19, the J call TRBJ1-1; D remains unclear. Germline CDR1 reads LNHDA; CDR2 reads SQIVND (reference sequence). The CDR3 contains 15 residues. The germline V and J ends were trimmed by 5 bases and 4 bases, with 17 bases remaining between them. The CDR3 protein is CASSPLAGRGTEAFF. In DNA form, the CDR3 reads TGTGCCAGTAGTCCTCTCGCCGGACGGGGCACTGAAGCTTTCTTT.

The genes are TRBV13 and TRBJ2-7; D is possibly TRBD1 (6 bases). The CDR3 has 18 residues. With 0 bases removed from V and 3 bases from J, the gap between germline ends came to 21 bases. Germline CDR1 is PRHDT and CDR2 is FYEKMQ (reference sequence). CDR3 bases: TGTGCCAGCAGCTTAGGTTACCACAGGGTATGGGGGAGCTACGAGCAGTACTTC. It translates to CASSLGYHRVWGSYEQYF. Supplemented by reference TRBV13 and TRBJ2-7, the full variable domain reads AAGVIQSPRHLIKEKRETATLKCYPIPRHDTVYWYQQGPGQDPQFLISFYEKMQSDKGSIPDRFSAQQFSDYHSELNMSSLELGDSALYFCASSLGYHRVWGSYEQYFGPGTRLTVT.

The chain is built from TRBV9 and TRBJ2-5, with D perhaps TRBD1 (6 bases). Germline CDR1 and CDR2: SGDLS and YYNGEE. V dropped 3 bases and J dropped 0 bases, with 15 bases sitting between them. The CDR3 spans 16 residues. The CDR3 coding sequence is TGTGCCAGCAGCGCCAAGGGGCAGGGGTACCAAGAGACCCAGTACTTC. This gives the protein CASSAKGQGYQETQYF.

In nucleotides, the CDR3 is TGTGCCAGCAGCTTAAAGGGTAGCGGGAGCTACGAGCAGTACTTC. Amino acids: CASSLKGSGSYEQYF. The chain employs TRBV7-3 and TRBJ2-7; TRBD2 matches 9 bases. The junction had 4 bases not matched to a gene; V was cut back by 1 base and J by 3 bases. The CDR3 loop spans 15 amino acids. Germline V gene data show CDR1 as SGHTA and CDR2 as FQGTGA.

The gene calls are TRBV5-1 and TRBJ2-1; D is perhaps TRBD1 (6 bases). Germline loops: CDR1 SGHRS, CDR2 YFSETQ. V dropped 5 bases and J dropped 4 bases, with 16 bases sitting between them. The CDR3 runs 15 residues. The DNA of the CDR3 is TGCGCCAGCAGAGAGGACCAGGGGTGGTACAATGAGCAGTTCTTC. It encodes CASREDQGWYNEQFF.

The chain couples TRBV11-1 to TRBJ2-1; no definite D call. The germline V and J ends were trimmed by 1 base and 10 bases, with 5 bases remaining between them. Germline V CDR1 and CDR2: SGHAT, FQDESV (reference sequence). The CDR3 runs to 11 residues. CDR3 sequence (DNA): TGTGCCAGCAGCTTAGGGCCCGAGCAGTTCTTC. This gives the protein CASSLGPEQFF.

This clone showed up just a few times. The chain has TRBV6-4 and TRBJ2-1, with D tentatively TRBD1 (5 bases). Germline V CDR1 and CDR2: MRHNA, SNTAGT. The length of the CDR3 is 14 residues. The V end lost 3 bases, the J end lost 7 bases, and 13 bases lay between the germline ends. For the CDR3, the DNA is TGTGCCAGCAGTGAAGGAGACAGCCCGAATGAGCAGTTCTTC. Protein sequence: CASSEGDSPNEQFF.

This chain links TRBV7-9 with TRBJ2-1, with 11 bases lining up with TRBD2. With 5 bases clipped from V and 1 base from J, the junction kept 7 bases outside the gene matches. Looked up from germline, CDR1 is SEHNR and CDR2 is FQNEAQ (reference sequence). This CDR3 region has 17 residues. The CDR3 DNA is TGTGCCAGCAGCGCCGAGTCTAGCGGGAGGTCCTACAATGAGCAGTTCTTC. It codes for CASSAESSGRSYNEQFF.

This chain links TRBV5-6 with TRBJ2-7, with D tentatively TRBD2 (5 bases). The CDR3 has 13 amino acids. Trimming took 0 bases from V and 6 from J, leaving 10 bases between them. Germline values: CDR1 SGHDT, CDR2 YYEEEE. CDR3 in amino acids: CASSLGSGVEQYF. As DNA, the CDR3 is TGTGCCAGCAGCTTGGGGTCCGGGGTCGAGCAGTACTTC.

The CDR3 nucleotides read TGTGCCAGCAGTTCGAAGCCTGCCGTCTCTGGAAACACCATATATTTT. Protein product: CASSSKPAVSGNTIYF. The chain combines TRBV6-5 with TRBJ1-3; D is ambiguous. Germline CDR1 MNHEY, CDR2 SVGAGI. The CDR3 spans 16 residues. Trimming took 4 bases from V and 0 from J, leaving 13 bases between them.

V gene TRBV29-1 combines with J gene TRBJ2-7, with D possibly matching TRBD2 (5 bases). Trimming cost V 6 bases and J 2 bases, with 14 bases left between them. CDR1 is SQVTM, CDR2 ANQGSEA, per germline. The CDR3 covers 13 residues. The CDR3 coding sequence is TGCAGCGTACGACTAAGCGGCCCCTACGAGCAGTACTTC. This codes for CSVRLSGPYEQYF.

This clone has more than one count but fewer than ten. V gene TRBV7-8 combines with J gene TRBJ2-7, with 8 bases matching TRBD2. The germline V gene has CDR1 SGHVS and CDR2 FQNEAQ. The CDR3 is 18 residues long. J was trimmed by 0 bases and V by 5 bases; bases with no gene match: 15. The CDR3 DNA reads TGTGCCAGCAGCCCAGCAGGGGTTTGGGGGACTAGCTCCTACGAGCAGTACTTC. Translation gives CASSPAGVWGTSSYEQYF.

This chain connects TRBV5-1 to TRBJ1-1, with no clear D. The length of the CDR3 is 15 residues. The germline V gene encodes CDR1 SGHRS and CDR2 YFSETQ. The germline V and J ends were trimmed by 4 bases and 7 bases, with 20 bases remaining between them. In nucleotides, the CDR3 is TGCGCCAGCAGCGACACGGGCTGGATGGGGAGTGAAGCTTTCTTT. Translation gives CASSDTGWMGSEAFF.

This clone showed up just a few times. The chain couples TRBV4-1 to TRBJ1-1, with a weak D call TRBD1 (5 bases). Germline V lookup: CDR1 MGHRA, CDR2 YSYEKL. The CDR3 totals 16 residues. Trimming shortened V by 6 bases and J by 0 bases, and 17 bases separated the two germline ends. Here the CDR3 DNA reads TGCGCCAGCAGATCAACTACAGGAGGGATGAACACTGAAGCTTTCTTT. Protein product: CASRSTTGGMNTEAFF.

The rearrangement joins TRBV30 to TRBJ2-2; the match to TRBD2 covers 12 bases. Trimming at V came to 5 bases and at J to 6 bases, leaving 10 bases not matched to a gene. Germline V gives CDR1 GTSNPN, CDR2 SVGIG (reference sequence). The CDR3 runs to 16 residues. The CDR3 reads CAWGRLGLAGPGELFF. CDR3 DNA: TGTGCCTGGGGACGCTTAGGACTAGCGGGACCCGGGGAGCTGTTTTTT.

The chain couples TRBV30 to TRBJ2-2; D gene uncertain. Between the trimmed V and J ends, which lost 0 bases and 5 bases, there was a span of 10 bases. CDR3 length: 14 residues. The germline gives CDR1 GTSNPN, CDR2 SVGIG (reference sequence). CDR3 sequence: CAWSVLQVTGELFF. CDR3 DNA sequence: TGTGCCTGGAGTGTACTTCAGGTTACCGGGGAGCTGTTTTTT.

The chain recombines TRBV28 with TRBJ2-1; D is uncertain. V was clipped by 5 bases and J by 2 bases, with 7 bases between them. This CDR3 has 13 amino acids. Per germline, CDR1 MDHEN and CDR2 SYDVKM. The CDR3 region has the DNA TGTGCCAGCAGTCCTATACCCTACAATGAGCAGTTCTTC. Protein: CASSPIPYNEQFF.

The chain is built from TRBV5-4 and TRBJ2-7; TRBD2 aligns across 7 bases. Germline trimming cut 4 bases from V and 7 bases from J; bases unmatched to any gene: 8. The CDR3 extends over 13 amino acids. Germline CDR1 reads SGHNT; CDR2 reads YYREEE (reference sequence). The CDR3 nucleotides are TGTGCCAGCAGCCTCGCGGGAGTAGGAGAGCAGTACTTC. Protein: CASSLAGVGEQYF.

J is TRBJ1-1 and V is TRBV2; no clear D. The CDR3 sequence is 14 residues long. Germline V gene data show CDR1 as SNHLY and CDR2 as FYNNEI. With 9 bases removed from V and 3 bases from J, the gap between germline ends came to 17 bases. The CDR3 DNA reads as TGTGCCAGTTGCGACACCTCTTTGTACACTGAAGCTTTCTTT. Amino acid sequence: CASCDTSLYTEAFF.

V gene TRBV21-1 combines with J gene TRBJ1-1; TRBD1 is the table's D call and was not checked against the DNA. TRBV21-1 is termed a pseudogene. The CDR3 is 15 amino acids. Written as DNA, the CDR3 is TGTGCCAGCAGCAACTCTAGGGGCATGAACACTGAAGCTTTCTTT. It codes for CASSNSRGMNTEAFF.

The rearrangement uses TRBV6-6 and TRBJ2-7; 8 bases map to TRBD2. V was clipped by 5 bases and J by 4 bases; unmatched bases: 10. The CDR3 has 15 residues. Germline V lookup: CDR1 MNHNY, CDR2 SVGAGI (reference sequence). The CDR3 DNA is TGTGCCAGCAGTCGTAGCGGGAATATGGGGTACGAGCAGTACTTC. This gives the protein CASSRSGNMGYEQYF.